This is a list of T cell receptor beta chains from one sample in a study of blood T cells in healthy people across ages. TCRdb re-called the 5' RACE reads through MiXCR, storing one row per CDR3 protein. The top ten clones hold about 11% of a sample with roughly 1.7 million distinct CDR3 sequences, about 31% of them seen once. The specimen sequenced was blood. The receptors here all came from a woman aged 25-40 years in good health. The CDR3 runs from the conserved cysteine through the conserved F or W. A D gene is named only where the DNA matches it firmly. Some rows have no size entry. The others give once, few or many, or a class for an expanded clone.

TRBJ1-2	TRBV18	-	-	TGTGCCAGCTCACCAAACAAGGGAGGCTATGGCTACACCTTC	CASSPNKGGYGYTF
TRBJ2-3	TRBV7-9	-	-	TGTGCCAGCAGTCCGGGCCTTTCGGCGGATACGCAGTATTTT	CASSPGLSADTQYF
TRBJ2-1	TRBV6-2/TRBV6-3	-	TRBD2	TGTGCCAGCAGTTACAGACTAGCGGGAGGACTGAACTCCTACAATGAGCAGTTCTTC	CASSYRLAGGLNSYNEQFF
TRBJ2-1	TRBV20-1	few	TRBD2	TGCAGTGCTAGTCGCGGGACTAGCGTGCCCCGGGGGAACAATGAGCAGTTCTTC	CSASRGTSVPRGNNEQFF
TRBJ2-7	TRBV27	-	-	TGTGCCAGCATGGGAATAGGTGAGCAGTACTTC	CASMGIGEQYF
TRBJ2-6	TRBV20-1	-	TRBD2	TGCAGTGTCCTTCCCGGGACTAGCTTTTTCTCTGGGGCCAACGTCCTGACTTTC	CSVLPGTSFFSGANVLTF
TRBJ2-3	TRBV9	many	-	TGTGCCAGCAGCGTAGTGGGAGATACGCAGTATTTT	CASSVVGDTQYF
TRBJ2-2	TRBV7-3	few	TRBD1	TGTGCCAGCAGCCGACAGGGGGCAGGCACCGGGGAGCTGTTTTTT	CASSRQGAGTGELFF
TRBJ1-1	TRBV20-1	-	-	TGCAGTGCTTCCCCAAAGTCGAACACTGAAGCTTTCTTT	CSASPKSNTEAFF
TRBJ2-1	TRBV27	few	-	TGTGCCAGCAGTTCTTTGGGGATGGGGGACAATGAGCAGTTCTTC	CASSSLGMGDNEQFF
TRBJ2-5	TRBV10-3	few	TRBD2	TGTGCCATCAGTGTAGCGGGGGGGCCTAAGACCCAGTACTTC	CAISVAGGPKTQYF
TRBJ2-1	TRBV7-2	many	-	TGTGCCAGCAGCTTATATGATTACAATGAGCAGTTCTTC	CASSLYDYNEQFF
TRBJ2-7	TRBV10-3	-	TRBD1	TGTGCCATCACTGTGGGACAGGGGAGAAGGTACGAGCAGTACTTC	CAITVGQGRRYEQYF
TRBJ2-7	TRBV28	-	-	TGTGCCAGCAGTTTACGGGACTGGAGATCCGAGCAGTACTTC	CASSLRDWRSEQYF
TRBJ2-1	TRBV20-1	many	-	TGCAGTGCTAGATTCCGGGGGTGGGGTGAGCAGTTCTTC	CSARFRGWGEQFF
TRBJ2-3	TRBV20-1	-	TRBD1	TGCAGTGCTGGTCGGGGACAGCTGAGCACAGATACGCAGTATTTT	CSAGRGQLSTDTQYF
TRBJ2-5	TRBV12-3/TRBV12-4	many	TRBD1	TGTGCCAGCAGTTCGGGACAGATTTCTACGCAGCAGTACTTC	CASSSGQISTQQYF
TRBJ2-6	TRBV20-1	few	TRBD1	TGCAGTGCCGAAGGGGACAGGGGTGTGTACGGGGCCAACGTCCTGACTTTC	CSAEGDRGVYGANVLTF
TRBJ2-3	TRBV7-3	many	TRBD2	TGTGCCAGCAGCCCAGGCGGGACTAGCGAGACAGATACGCAGTATTTT	CASSPGGTSETDTQYF
TRBJ2-7	TRBV18	few	-	TGTGCCAGCTCACCACGGTCGGTCAGGGGAACCTACGAGCAGTACTTC	CASSPRSVRGTYEQYF
TRBJ2-3	TRBV20-1	-	TRBD1	TGCAGTGCTATAGACAGGGGGCGCTCCACAGATACGCAGTATTTT	CSAIDRGRSTDTQYF
TRBJ1-4	TRBV9	-	TRBD1	TGTGCCAGCAGCCGACAGGGGAAGATGGAAGAAAAACTGTTTTTT	CASSRQGKMEEKLFF
TRBJ1-1	TRBV6-2/TRBV6-3	-	-	TGTGCCAGCAGTTGGATTGGGGAGAACACTGAAGCTTTCTTT	CASSWIGENTEAFF
TRBJ2-7	TRBV7-6	-	-	TGTGCCAGCAGCTTAGCAGGGGGACCTCCCGGGACAACCCTCCACGAGCAGTACTTC	CASSLAGGPPGTTLHEQYF
TRBJ2-3	TRBV20-1	-	TRBD2	TGCAGTGCTAAAAAGCGGGAGGGGACAGATACGCAGTATTTT	CSAKKREGTDTQYF
TRBJ1-4	TRBV30	-	-	TGTGCCTGGAGTCTAGAGTCGATTAATGAAAAACTGTTTTTT	CAWSLESINEKLFF
TRBJ2-5	TRBV7-9	-	TRBD2	TGTGCCAGCAGCTTACAAGTCGCGATGCGGGAGCGGCGAGAGACCCAGTACTTC	CASSLQVAMRERRETQYF
TRBJ2-1	TRBV6-6	few	TRBD2	TGTGCCAGCAGACATCTTATCAGCGGGGGGTACAATGAGCAGTTCTTC	CASRHLISGGYNEQFF
TRBJ2-3	TRBV15	-	-	TGTGCCACCAGCAGATACTCAGCGGCCTCCGATACGCAGTATTTT	CATSRYSAASDTQYF
TRBJ2-7	TRBV6-1	-	-	TGTGCCTGCAGTGAAGCAGGCCCATACGAGCAGTACTTC	CACSEAGPYEQYF
TRBJ1-2	TRBV10-2	once	TRBD1	TGCGCCAGCAGTGAGTACGGAAGGGACAGAGGGAACTATGGCTACACCTTC	CASSEYGRDRGNYGYTF
TRBJ1-1	TRBV2	-	-	TGTGCCAGCAGTGATCAGGTCACTGAAGCTTTCTTT	CASSDQVTEAFF
TRBJ2-1	TRBV20-1	few	-	TGCAGTGCTAGAGCAGCGGGTATAATCAATGAGCAGTTCTTC	CSARAAGIINEQFF
TRBJ2-5	TRBV5-1	few	-	TGCGCCAGCACCCGCCTTGGACCGGTTCAAGAGACCCAGTACTTC	CASTRLGPVQETQYF
TRBJ2-1	TRBV20-1	few	-	TGCAGTGCTAGGGTACGACGGTACAATGAGCAGTTCTTC	CSARVRRYNEQFF
TRBJ2-3	TRBV20-1	many	TRBD1	TGCAGTGCTTGGGGACAGGGAGTGCAGTATTTT	CSAWGQGVQYF
TRBJ1-2	TRBV25-1	-	-	TGTGCCAGCAGTGAGATTGGCAGCTATGGCTACACCTTC	CASSEIGSYGYTF
TRBJ2-1	TRBV27	-	TRBD1	TGTGCCAGCAGTTTAGGGACAGCCCACAATGAGCAGTTCTTC	CASSLGTAHNEQFF
TRBJ1-2	TRBV28	-	TRBD1	TGTGCCAGCAGTTTTAGCTTCGGACAGGCTAATCCATATGGCTACACCTTC	CASSFSFGQANPYGYTF
TRBJ2-5	TRBV27	few	-	TGTGCCAGCAGAAGTTTGGGTCAAGAGACCCAGTACTTC	CASRSLGQETQYF
TRBJ2-3	TRBV5-5	-	-	TGTGCCAGCAGCTTGCCCCAGGGCGGCACAGATACGCAGTATTTT	CASSLPQGGTDTQYF
TRBJ2-7	TRBV15	many	-	TGTGCCACCAGCAGATCAGGGGTCGAGCAGTACTTC	CATSRSGVEQYF